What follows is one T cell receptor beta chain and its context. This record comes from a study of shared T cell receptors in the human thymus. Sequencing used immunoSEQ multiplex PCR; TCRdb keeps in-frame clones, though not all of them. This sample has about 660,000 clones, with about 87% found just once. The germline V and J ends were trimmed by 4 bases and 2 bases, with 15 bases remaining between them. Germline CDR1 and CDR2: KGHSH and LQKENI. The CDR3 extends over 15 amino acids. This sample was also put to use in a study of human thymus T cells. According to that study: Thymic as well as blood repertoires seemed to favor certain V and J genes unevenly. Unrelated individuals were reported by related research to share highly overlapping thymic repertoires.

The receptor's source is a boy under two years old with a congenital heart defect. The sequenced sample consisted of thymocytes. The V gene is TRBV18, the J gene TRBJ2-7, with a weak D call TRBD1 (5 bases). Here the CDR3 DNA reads TGTGCCAGCTCACGGCAGGGTCTCCCGACCTACGAGCAGTACTTC. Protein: CASSRQGLPTYEQYF.